This T cell receptor (beta chain) was documented in a study of T cells expressing NK-cell markers. Per the germline V gene, CDR1 is MNHEY and CDR2 is SMNVEV (reference sequence). This CDR3 contains 16 residues. TCRdb processed the 5' RACE reads again and assigns one entry to each CDR3 protein, with no DNA. The listing contains 300,000 to 500,000 distinct CDR3 sequences. Sequencing was carried out using blood T cells: a sorted CD56 or NKG2C T cell subset, CD4+ or CD8+ T cells, or bulk PBMC T cells (not recorded which). This chain uses TRBV27 with TRBJ2-7. The clonotype comes from a woman aged 50 to 60 in good health. CDR3: CASSAIVAGGSYEQYF.